The following is a T cell receptor (beta chain) sequence with its context. Its target is not known. These data originate in a study of graft-versus-host responses after intestinal transplantation. Overall study results and limits: Investigators detected GvH clones in recipient marrow, with some emerging earlier in ileum or blood. Some patients had graft-donor T cell macrochimerism. In their allografts, the ratios of graft-versus-host to host-versus-graft T cell clones were high. Among circulating GvH clones, peak levels were associated with early post-transplant declines in HvG clones.

Between the trimmed V and J ends, which lost 0 bases and 7 bases, there was a span of 8 bases. The germline V gene encodes CDR1 SGHDT and CDR2 YYEEEE. This CDR3 is 14 amino acids long. Here immunoSEQ multiplex PCR was the method, and the copy in TCRdb shows in-frame clones only, minus some. The repertoire holds over 85,000 clones, 94% seen once, with 0.15% to 0.2% in the top ten. The source of this sequence is a human donor who was the organ donor for an intestinal transplant. The chain uses TRBV5-6 and TRBJ1-6; no firm D call. The specimen comprised unstimulated CD4+ T cells sorted from spleen or lymph node cells, sampled before transplant. CDR3 sequence reads: CASSLDGGNSPLHF. In nucleotides, the CDR3 is TGTGCCAGCAGCTTGGACGGCGGAAATTCACCCCTCCACTTT.